This record concerns one T cell receptor beta chain sequence. Its specificity is not known. TCRdb keeps only in-frame clones here, not all; method: immunoSEQ multiplex PCR. Among tens of thousands of clones listed, more than 65% were seen once. These data come from a study of OX40 agonist ivuxolimab in advanced cancers. About the research overall: Three patients, one with hepatocellular carcinoma and two with cutaneous melanoma, responded partially. Regarding the study as a whole: Mean expanded clone counts were higher in CD8+ than CD4+ T cells. Determination of antigen specificity was not performed for the expanded peripheral T cells.

CDR3 length: 16 amino acids. Exclusion applied to patients with autoimmune disease history or systemic immunosuppression. This receptor was taken from an adult with an advanced solid tumor such as melanoma, head and neck, liver or kidney cancer. Sequenced here: CD4+ or CD8+ T cells sorted from blood, sampled in a trial of the OX40 agonist ivuxolimab. The V gene is TRBV12-1, the J gene TRBJ1-3. TRBV12-1 is a pseudogene locus. The CDR3 DNA reads as TGTGCCAGCAGCCGATTGCAAGGCCGCTCTGGAAACACCATATATTTT. This encodes CASSRLQGRSGNTIYF.